Reported below is one T cell receptor beta chain. Its antigen is not known. Other nucleotide sequences from this sample produce the same CDR3. This sample stems from a study of cytomegalovirus exposure and HLA in healthy donors. Findings and limits, study-wide: A missense DCLRE1C variant was associated with V- and J-gene trimming of TCR beta chains in a later analysis, and an independent cohort replicated the association.

While unrecorded immune exposures were likely, the donors were nominally healthy when sampled. PCR used 60 Vbeta primers and 13 Jbeta primers. Profiling relied on immunoSEQ multiplex PCR, and the TCRdb table lists in-frame clones only, not all of them. The table includes about 160,000 clones, about two thirds detected once. CDR1 MNHEY and CDR2 SMNVEV come from the germline V gene (reference sequence). The CDR3 spans 12 residues. V was clipped by 6 bases and J by 5 bases, with 10 bases between them. This rearrangement joins TRBV27 to TRBJ2-5, with D perhaps matching TRBD1 (5 bases). The source of this sequence is a woman aged 25 to 39 in good health and CMV-seronegative. Sequenced sample: PBMCs. The CDR3 region is CASRGAGETQYF. DNA of the CDR3: TGTGCCAGCAGAGGGGCAGGGGAGACCCAGTACTTC.